This T cell receptor (beta chain) originates from a study of CXCR3-negative and CXCR3-positive naive CD8 T cells. Overall study: Libraries each contributed about 1.5 +/- 0.3 million TRB reads, for around 140 million in total. Study outcomes and limitations: The TRB CDR3s that CXCR3-positive naive cells carried were more hydrophobic than those of CXCR3-negative naive cells. With CXCR3 expression partially decreased after cryopreservation, most assays relied on fresh PBMCs.

The germline V gene encodes CDR1 LGHDT and CDR2 YNNKEL (reference sequence). The CDR3 is 12 residues long. Turning to this clonotype: Its antigen remains unknown.

UMI-tagged TRB cDNA libraries were built via 5' RACE. Following a re-call of the 5' RACE reads, TCRdb has one entry per CDR3 protein and lacks DNA. The sample holds about 26,000 distinct CDR3 sequences. Naive CD8+ T cells showed a CD45RO-CCR7+CD27+CD95- phenotype. Sequences were obtained from naive CXCR3- CD8+ T cells from blood. Subset here: CD45RO-CCR7+CD27+CD95- naive CD8+ T cells lacking CXCR3 (TNR3-). The receptor's source is a human donor in good health. Some clones in this sample may be carry-over from other donors' samples. V is TRBV3-1 and J is TRBJ2-7; as DNA is missing, the TRBD1 call by TCRdb cannot be tested. CDR3 region: CASTLTGDEQYF.